The rows below give T cell receptor beta chains drawn from one sample of a study of shared clonotypes between healthy human individuals. The data were produced by immunoSEQ multiplex PCR, yet TCRdb's version contains in-frame clones alone and is incomplete. The profile covers approximately 940,000 clones, with 76% appearing a single time and over 1.3% taken by the ten largest. The sequenced material came from memory CD4+ T cells sorted from blood. These TCRs come from a man aged 18 to 35 in good health. CDR3s leave out the opening cysteine and the closing phenylalanine or tryptophan. The order of the fields is V gene, CDR3 protein.

TRBV7-2	ASSLTSGNYNEQF
TRBV7-2	ASSLVLGQGNTEAF
TRBV4-1	ASSQGLSGSEQY
TRBV5-1	ASSEGTESHRTQY
TRBV5-1	ASSGYSGGRYNEQF
TRBV29-1	SVASSSSTDTQY
TRBV7-8	ASTKTSDGNSNQPQH
TRBV10-2	ASIGLAGANEQY
TRBV9	ASSVQQGVDYGYT
TRBV11-3	ASSSFTAGGTGELF
TRBV6-6	ASRTGQSLYGYT
TRBV9	ASSIGTPYGYT
TRBV28	ASTRTGREIEQF
TRBV4-1	ASSRPTDTQY
TRBV4-3	ASSRSGTGADGYT
TRBV5-4	ASSLARTGNSEQY
TRBV7-2	ASSLLAGKSTDTQY
TRBV18	ASSRIELYEQY
TRBV11-2	ASSPGPGEQY
TRBV7-2	ASSLVAGGNNEQF
TRBV5-4	ASSFDRGTGELF
TRBV5-1	ASSWGLDSGANVLT
TRBV27	ASSPYNVETQY
TRBV25-1	ASSESRAQH
TRBV6-1	ATPAALNTGELF
TRBV5-1	ASSFRQGTSNEQF
TRBV5-1	ASSAGRRAGDEQY
TRBV6-5	ASRFPGTTEQF